This TCR beta chain was sequenced for a study of blood T cell repertoires in COVID-19. Background on the study: There were acute and convalescent COVID-19 samples, and they came from the United States, Italy and Spain. Sources were T cells, B-cell-depleted T cells, or PBMCs; the material itself was cDNA or gDNA.

Trimming cost V 5 bases and J 0 bases, with 13 bases left between them. The CDR3 runs 15 residues. Per the germline V gene, CDR1 is SGHTA and CDR2 is FQGNSA. Data came from immunoSEQ multiplex PCR; TCRdb stores just in-frame clones and leaves some out. The data contain about 70,000 clones, about 80% of them singletons. The sequence came from a man in his 70s who had recovered from COVID-19. V and J are TRBV7-2 and TRBJ1-2, with TRBD1 as a possible D gene (6 bases). Material: peripheral blood. This CDR3 is CASSLTGLPNYGYTF. The DNA for the CDR3 is TGTGCCAGCAGCCTTACAGGGCTGCCTAACTATGGCTACACCTTC.